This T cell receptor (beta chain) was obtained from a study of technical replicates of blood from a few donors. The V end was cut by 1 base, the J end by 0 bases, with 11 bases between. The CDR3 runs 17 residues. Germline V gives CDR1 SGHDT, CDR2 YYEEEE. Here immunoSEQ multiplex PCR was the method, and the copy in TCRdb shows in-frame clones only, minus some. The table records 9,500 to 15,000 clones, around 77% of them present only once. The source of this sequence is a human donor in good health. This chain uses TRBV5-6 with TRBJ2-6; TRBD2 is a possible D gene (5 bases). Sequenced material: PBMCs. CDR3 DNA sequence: TGTGCCAGCAGCTTGTTTGCGGGCCCCTCTGGGGCCAACGTCCTGACTTTC. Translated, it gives CASSLFAGPSGANVLTF.